Listed below are T cell receptor beta chains from one sample, sequenced in a study of neurological immune-mediated disorders. TCRdb reprocessed the 5' RACE reads via MiXCR and lists one record per CDR3 protein. This sample has roughly 62,000 distinct CDR3 sequences; roughly 2.5% occur once, and the top ten carry under 4%. The source material was PBMCs. The receptors derive from a man aged 50-60 years with multiple sclerosis. Each CDR3 is given with its conserved first and last residue. The D gene is left open where the match is weak. Clone size reads once, few, many, or a class if the clone is expanded.

>TRBJ2-1|many|.|TRBV6-2/TRBV6-3
TGTGCCAGCAGTCCGAACAATGAGCAGTTCTTC
CASSPNNEQFF
>TRBJ1-1|many|.|TRBV12-3/TRBV12-4
TGTGCCAGCAACTTACAGAGATCGGGGACTGAAGCTTTCTTT
CASNLQRSGTEAFF
>TRBJ2-5|many|.|TRBV7-2
TGTGCCAGCAGCTTAGAGCCACGGGGATTACAAGAGACCCAGTACTTC
CASSLEPRGLQETQYF
>TRBJ2-2|many|TRBD2|TRBV20-1
TGCAGTGCTAGAGTGACTAGCGGGGGAATCGGGGAGCTGTTTTTT
CSARVTSGGIGELFF
>TRBJ2-7|many|.|TRBV4-3
TGCGCCAGCAGCCCGAGGGGGCGGGGGGACGAGGACGAGCAGTACTTC
CASSPRGRGDEDEQYF
>TRBJ2-7|many|TRBD2|TRBV20-1
TGCAGTGCCCCTGGGATAGCGGGGGGGCTGTCCTACGAGCAGTACTTC
CSAPGIAGGLSYEQYF
>TRBJ2-5|many|TRBD2|TRBV5-1
TGCGCCAGCAGCTTGAGCGGGGACCAAGAGACCCAGTACTTC
CASSLSGDQETQYF
>TRBJ2-3|many|.|TRBV29-1
TGCAGCGGGGGGGGCACAGATACGCAGTATTTT
CSGGGTDTQYF
>TRBJ1-1|many|.|TRBV5-1
TGCGCCAGCAGCGCCTCGGGGGCTAGGACTGAAGCTTTCTTT
CASSASGARTEAFF
>TRBJ2-7|many|TRBD1|TRBV10-3
TGTGCCATCAGTGAACCGGGACAGGTCTCCTACGAGCAGTACTTC
CAISEPGQVSYEQYF
>TRBJ2-7|many|.|TRBV25-1
TGTGCCAGCAGTGATAACAGCGCTGGGGGCTTCTACGAGCAGTACTTC
CASSDNSAGGFYEQYF
>TRBJ2-1|many|.|TRBV4-3
TGCGCCAGCAGCCAAGATGCCGGGTCCCACCCGTCCAGTGAGCAGTTCTTC
CASSQDAGSHPSSEQFF
>TRBJ1-2|many|.|TRBV3-1
TGTGCCAGCAGCCAAGCCGGGCAGGGAGTCTATGGCTACACCTTC
CASSQAGQGVYGYTF
>TRBJ2-3|many|.|TRBV7-2
TGTGCCAGCAGCTTGCACAGACCTGGGGCAGATACGCAGTATTTT
CASSLHRPGADTQYF
>TRBJ1-4|many|.|TRBV20-1
TGCAGTGCTAGAGGGTCGGACGGATTTAATGAAAAACTGTTTTTT
CSARGSDGFNEKLFF
>TRBJ2-5|many|.|TRBV6-2/TRBV6-3
TGTGCCAGCAGTTACTTGAGGGGGCAAGAGACCCAGTACTTC
CASSYLRGQETQYF
>TRBJ1-5|many|TRBD1|TRBV18
TGTGCCAGCTCACCGGGACAGGGACAGCCCCAGCATTTT
CASSPGQGQPQHF
>TRBJ1-4|many|.|TRBV7-2
TGTGCCAGCAGCGCGGGTTTTAGGACTAATGAAAAACTGTTTTTT
CASSAGFRTNEKLFF
>TRBJ1-1|few|.|TRBV7-8
TGTGCCAGCAGCGCAAACAGAAATGTGAACACTGAAGCTTTCTTT
CASSANRNVNTEAFF
>TRBJ2-5|many|.|TRBV7-2
TGTGCCAGCAGCTTAGATCGAACGGAGACCCAGTACTTC
CASSLDRTETQYF